These T cell receptor beta chains were read from a single sample in a study of CD8+ T cells in alopecia areata. Measured with immunoSEQ multiplex PCR; TCRdb has only the in-frame clones, and not every one. The table shows roughly 200,000 clones, with less than 50% occurring only once. The sequenced sample was CD4+ T cells sorted from blood, obtained at roughly week 36, from a patient treated with tofacitinib. The receptors here all came from a human donor with alopecia areata. Both conserved end residues are part of each CDR3. The order of the fields is V gene, J gene, clone size, D gene, CDR3 DNA, CDR3 protein. D genes are given only for firm matches. Part of the rows lack a size; the others show once, few, many or a class for expanded clones.

TRBV7-2	TRBJ2-7	.	.	TGTGCCAGCAGCCCCTCGGCCCTTAGGGAGCAGTACTTC	CASSPSALREQYF
TRBV18	TRBJ2-5	.	.	TGTGCCAGCTCACCCTCTAACAGGGCCCAAGAGACCCAGTACTTC	CASSPSNRAQETQYF
TRBV19	TRBJ2-3	few	.	TGTGCCACCGGCCCGGGGAGAGGGGTCGGAGATACGCAGTATTTT	CATGPGRGVGDTQYF
TRBV2	TRBJ2-1	few	.	TGTGCCAGCAGTGTCGACAGAGCTAGGGTCTTC	CASSVDRARVF
TRBV30	TRBJ1-1	.	TRBD1	TGTGCCTGGAAGACAGGGGGGAGTCCGAACACTGAAGCTTTCTTT	CAWKTGGSPNTEAFF
TRBV7-8	TRBJ2-7	.	.	TGTGCCAGCAGCTTAGTTGCTGGTCACGAGCAGTACTTC	CASSLVAGHEQYF
TRBV5-1	TRBJ2-3	.	TRBD1	TGCGCCAGCAGCCGAGTTGACAGGGATGATACGCAGTATTTT	CASSRVDRDDTQYF
TRBV13	TRBJ2-7	few	.	TGTGCCAGCAGCTTAAGGTCAGTGGGAACCTACGAGCAGTACTTC	CASSLRSVGTYEQYF
TRBV28	TRBJ2-7	.	.	TGTGCCAGCAGTCGTAGAGGGGTAATCCGTTACGAGCAGTACTTC	CASSRRGVIRYEQYF
TRBV30	TRBJ2-1	.	.	TGTGCCTGGAATCTAGACCGGGGCCTAGAGGAGTTCTTC	CAWNLDRGLEEFF
TRBV14	TRBJ2-1	.	.	TGTGCCAGCAGCCCGGACACTCCTTGGGATGAGCAGTTCTTC	CASSPDTPWDEQFF
TRBV7-2	TRBJ2-7	few	TRBD2	TGTGCCAGCAGCTTGGGGACTAGCGGAGGGGAGCAGTACTTC	CASSLGTSGGEQYF
TRBV28	TRBJ2-7	.	.	TGTGCCAGCAGTTCCACCTACAGGGAGATCTACGAGCAGTACTTC	CASSSTYREIYEQYF
TRBV15	TRBJ2-7	.	.	TGTGCCACCAGCAGAGATCAGGGCCGCGAGCAGTACTTC	CATSRDQGREQYF
TRBV11-2	TRBJ2-5	.	.	TGTGCCAGCAGCGCCCTAGAGACCCAGTACTTC	CASSALETQYF
TRBV7-2	TRBJ1-2	few	.	TGTGCCAGCAGCTTAGTGGTTGGGCAGGTCGCTGGCTACACCTTC	CASSLVVGQVAGYTF
TRBV4-1	TRBJ1-5	.	.	TGCGCCAGCAGCCAAATACTACAGGGAGTCGATCAGCCCCAGCATTTT	CASSQILQGVDQPQHF
TRBV30	TRBJ2-5	few	TRBD1	TGTGCCTGGAGTGGTGGGGACAGGGACCAAGAGACCCAGTACTTC	CAWSGGDRDQETQYF
TRBV5-1	TRBJ1-1	few	.	TGCGCCAGCAGCTTCGTAGCGAACACTGAAGCTTTCTTT	CASSFVANTEAFF
TRBV30	TRBJ2-2	few	.	TGTGCCTGGAGCCGCCGGAGGGTTGCCACCGGGGAGCTGTTTTTT	CAWSRRRVATGELFF
TRBV7-9	TRBJ2-1	.	.	TGTGCCAGCAGCCTGCGTGGTAGCGAGAGAGGATTAATGCGGTTCTTC	CASSLRGSERGLMRFF
TRBV5-6	TRBJ2-3	.	.	TGTGCCAGCAGCTTATACGCCACTAGCACAGATACGCAGTATTTT	CASSLYATSTDTQYF
TRBV4-1	TRBJ2-1	.	TRBD2	TGCGCCAGCAGCCGTAGCGGGAGCTCCTACAATGAGCAGTTCTTC	CASSRSGSSYNEQFF
TRBV2	TRBJ2-7	.	TRBD2	TGTGCCAGCGTGCCTAGCGGGAGCCTCGAGCAGTACTTC	CASVPSGSLEQYF
TRBV11-2	TRBJ2-1	few	.	TGTGCCAGCAGCTTAATTAGGGGGTCCAATGAGCAGTTCTTC	CASSLIRGSNEQFF
TRBV30	TRBJ2-5	.	TRBD1	TGTGCCTGGAGCCGGACAGGGGGCTTGGAGCAGTACTTC	CAWSRTGGLEQYF
TRBV7-9	TRBJ2-7	.	TRBD2	TGTGCCAGCAGTCACCCGGGAGGTTCGATATACGAGCAGTACTTC	CASSHPGGSIYEQYF
TRBV7-9	TRBJ2-4	.	TRBD1	TGTGCCAGCAGCTCCGGACAGGGGGTAGCCAAAAACATTCAGTACTTC	CASSSGQGVAKNIQYF
TRBV30	TRBJ1-1	.	.	TGTGCCTGGAGTCGAGGTGGGGAGACTGAAGCTTTCTTT	CAWSRGGETEAFF
TRBV2	TRBJ2-7	few	.	TGTGCCAGCAGTGTGAGGCAGAGCGGTCGGTACTTC	CASSVRQSGRYF
TRBV30	TRBJ1-5	few	TRBD1	TGTGCCTGGAGTCTCCGGGACAGGGTGTTTCAGCCCCAGCATTTT	CAWSLRDRVFQPQHF
TRBV4-3	TRBJ1-2	.	.	TGCGCCAGCAGCCCGGATTCGGAAAGGAGAACCGGGGGCTACACCTTC	CASSPDSERRTGGYTF
TRBV7-9	TRBJ2-6	.	.	TGTGCCAGCAGCCCCACGACAGGTGGGCCATCCTCTGGGGCCAACGTCCTGACTTTC	CASSPTTGGPSSGANVLTF
TRBV7-9	TRBJ2-7	.	.	TGTGCCAGCAGCTTAACAATCTACGAGCAGTACTTC	CASSLTIYEQYF
TRBV30	TRBJ2-2	.	.	TGTGCCTGGAGTACTAGTGTGACCGGGGAGCTGTTTTTT	CAWSTSVTGELFF
TRBV19	TRBJ2-1	.	.	TGTGCCAGTAGTCACCCTCTCGAGCGCACCATCTACAATGAGCAGTTCTTC	CASSHPLERTIYNEQFF
TRBV4-2	TRBJ1-2	.	TRBD1	TGTGCCAGCAGCCCCAGTACTGGGACAGACAACTATGGCTACACCTTC	CASSPSTGTDNYGYTF
TRBV7-8	TRBJ2-3	.	.	TGTGCCAGCAGCTTAGAAGGGGCCAGCACAGATACGCAGTATTTT	CASSLEGASTDTQYF
TRBV7-9	TRBJ2-6	.	.	TGTGCCAGCAGCTTACGTCTTTCTGGGGCCAACGTCCTGACTTTC	CASSLRLSGANVLTF
TRBV28	TRBJ2-7	few	TRBD2	TGTGCCAGCAGTCCATACCAAGGGACTAGCGGCAGCTCCTACGAGCAGTACTTC	CASSPYQGTSGSSYEQYF
TRBV6-1	TRBJ2-5	.	TRBD2	TGTGCCAGCAGTGAAGCTCGGGGACTAGCGGGACGGGAGACCCAGTACTTC	CASSEARGLAGRETQYF
TRBV19	TRBJ1-5	.	TRBD1	TGTGCCAGTCAGCCGGGGGACAGACTTCTGGTGCCCCAGCATTTT	CASQPGDRLLVPQHF
TRBV29-1	TRBJ1-2	few	.	TGCAGCGTTCGCAAGATTAACTATGGCTACACCTTC	CSVRKINYGYTF
TRBV29-1	TRBJ2-1	.	TRBD2	TGCAGCGTCCTGGCGACGGGGGGAATACTTACAAATGAGCAGTTCTTC	CSVLATGGILTNEQFF
TRBV6-1	TRBJ2-7	.	.	TGTGCCAGCAGTGAAGCTCCCCCCTACGAGCAGTACTTC	CASSEAPPYEQYF
TRBV7-2	TRBJ2-7	few	TRBD1	TGTGCCAGCAGCCTCCGGACAGGGAACTACGAGCAGTACTTC	CASSLRTGNYEQYF
TRBV5-7	TRBJ2-4	once	TRBD1	TGTGCCAGCAGCCCCTCGGACACACAGGGGGCCAAAAACATTCAGTACTTC	CASSPSDTQGAKNIQYF